This TCR beta chain was captured in a study of blood T cells in healthy people across ages. About this clonotype: Germline is not matched at one junction end, which may reflect a read error.

For the second PCR, which ran for about 6 to 12 cycles, a sample-barcoded 5' primer and a J-beta primer mix were used. TCRdb analysed the 5' RACE reads with MiXCR anew, one entry per CDR3 protein. This table has hundreds of thousands of distinct CDR3 sequences, roughly 25% appearing once. In germline, CDR1 is MNHEY, CDR2 SMNVEV (reference sequence). The CDR3 is 17 residues long. This sample was also put to use in a study of T cells of mothers and their children. That work states: Extracted RNA, in its entirety, went into cDNA synthesis at around 1.4 ug per 15 ul. For each mother, over 8 million TCR beta CDR3 reads were obtained, and for each child, roughly 3.3 million.

This clonotype was sampled from a boy under 18 in good health. The V and J genes are TRBV27 and TRBJ2-5, with 9 bases matching TRBD2. Sequencing input: blood. Here the CDR3 DNA reads TGTGCCGGCAGTTTAAGGGGACTAGCAGGAGAGTCTGAGACCCAGTACTTC. Protein sequence: CAGSLRGLAGESETQYF.